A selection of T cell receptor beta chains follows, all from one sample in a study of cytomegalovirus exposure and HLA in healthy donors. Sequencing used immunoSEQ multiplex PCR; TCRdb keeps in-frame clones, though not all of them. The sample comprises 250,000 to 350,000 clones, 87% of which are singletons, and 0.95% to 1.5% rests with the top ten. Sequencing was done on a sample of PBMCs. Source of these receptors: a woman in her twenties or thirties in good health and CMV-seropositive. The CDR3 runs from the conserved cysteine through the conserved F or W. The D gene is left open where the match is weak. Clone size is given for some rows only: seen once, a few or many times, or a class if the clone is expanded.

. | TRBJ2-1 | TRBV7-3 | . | TGTGCCAGCAGCTTAGGTAGCGGCAATGAGCAGTTCTTC | CASSLGSGNEQFF
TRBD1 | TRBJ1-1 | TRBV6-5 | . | TGTGCCAGCAGCCCCGACAGGGGGCAGAACACTGAAGCTTTCTTT | CASSPDRGQNTEAFF
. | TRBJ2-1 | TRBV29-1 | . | TGCAGCGTTGCCCTCGGGACGGTATACAATGAGCAGTTCTTC | CSVALGTVYNEQFF
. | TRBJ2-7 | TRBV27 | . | TGTGCCAGCAGTTTACCCGGCACCTACGAGCAGTACTTC | CASSLPGTYEQYF
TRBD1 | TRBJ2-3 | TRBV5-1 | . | TGCGCCAGCAGCCCCGTAGGGGGCAGCACAGATACGCAGTATTTT | CASSPVGGSTDTQYF
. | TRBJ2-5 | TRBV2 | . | TGTGCCAGCAGGGGGGGAACAGGGGCCCGAGAGACCCAGTACTTC | CASRGGTGARETQYF
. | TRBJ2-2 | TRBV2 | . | TGTGCCAGCAGTGAAGCGCTTCCGGGAGCCGGGGAGCTGTTTTTT | CASSEALPGAGELFF
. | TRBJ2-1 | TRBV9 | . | TGTGCCAGCAGCGCCCAAGGGGGACATATACGATACAATGAGCAGTTCTTC | CASSAQGGHIRYNEQFF
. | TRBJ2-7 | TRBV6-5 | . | TGTGCCAGCAGTTACACGGGACGAAGCTCCTACGAGCAGTACTTC | CASSYTGRSSYEQYF
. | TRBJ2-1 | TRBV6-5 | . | TGTGCCAGCAGTACAGCGCCTAGCTCCTACAATGAGCAGTTCTTC | CASSTAPSSYNEQFF
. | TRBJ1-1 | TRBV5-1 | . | TGCGCCAGCAGCTACGAGTTTAGGGACCGTAACGCTGAAGCTTTCTTT | CASSYEFRDRNAEAFF
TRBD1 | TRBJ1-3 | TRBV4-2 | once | TGTGCCAGCAGCCAAGATTCTCGGCAGGGGGGGAGAAACACCATATATTTT | CASSQDSRQGGRNTIYF
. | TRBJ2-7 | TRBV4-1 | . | TGCGCCAGCAGCCAAGAGACAGCCGAGCAGTACTTC | CASSQETAEQYF